These T cell receptor beta chains were read from a single sample in a study of cytomegalovirus exposure and HLA in healthy donors. Clones were read by immunoSEQ multiplex PCR, and TCRdb kept only the in-frame ones, dropping some. This sample has around 180,000 clones, with about three quarters found just once. The sequenced material came from PBMCs. These receptors all stem from a girl aged 10 to 17 in good health and CMV-seronegative. The CDR3 runs from the conserved cysteine through the conserved F or W. Each record gives: D gene, clone size, V gene, J gene, CDR3 DNA, CDR3 protein. D genes are given only for firm matches. The listing skips clone size in some rows; elsewhere it reads once, few, many or a size class.

.	.	TRBV4-2	TRBJ1-5	TGTGCCAGCAGCCAATACGGGACTACCATCAATCAGCCCCAGCATTTT	CASSQYGTTINQPQHF
TRBD1	few	TRBV5-1	TRBJ2-6	TGCGCCAGCAGCTCTGGACAGGGGGCTACTGGGGCCAACGTCCTGACTTTC	CASSSGQGATGANVLTF
.	.	TRBV30	TRBJ2-7	TGTGCCTGGAGTACTTATGCCCTTTACGAGCAGTACTTC	CAWSTYALYEQYF
.	.	TRBV2	TRBJ1-4	TGTGCCAGCAGCCAGGAGGGGCTTATAAATGAAAAACTGTTTTTT	CASSQEGLINEKLFF
.	.	TRBV6-6	TRBJ1-2	TGTGCCAGCAGCCTCTACCAGGGTTATGGCTACACCTTC	CASSLYQGYGYTF
TRBD1	.	TRBV5-1	TRBJ2-5	TGCGCCAGCAGCTTGACTGAAGGACAGGGGAAGACCCAGTACTTC	CASSLTEGQGKTQYF
.	.	TRBV7-9	TRBJ1-1	TGTGCCAGCAGTCCAGGACAGCCCACTGAAGCTTTCTTT	CASSPGQPTEAFF
.	.	TRBV2	TRBJ1-2	TGTGCCAGCAGTGAAGGGGGCGATTACTATGGCTACACCTTC	CASSEGGDYYGYTF
TRBD1	few	TRBV6-6	TRBJ2-7	TGTGCCAGCAGTAGTCGACAGGGGTTAGTCTCCTACGAGCAGTACTTC	CASSSRQGLVSYEQYF
.	.	TRBV25-1	TRBJ2-7	TGTGCCAGCAGTTCGGAGACGGATACCTACGAGCAGTACTTC	CASSSETDTYEQYF
TRBD1	.	TRBV2	TRBJ2-7	TGTGCCAGCAGTCGCCGGGACAGGGGAGTGGACGAGCAGTACTTC	CASSRRDRGVDEQYF
TRBD1	.	TRBV7-9	TRBJ1-1	TGTGCCAGCACCAGGGACAGGCTTTTTGAAGCTTTCTTT	CASTRDRLFEAFF
TRBD1	.	TRBV18	TRBJ1-1	TGTGCCAGCTCACCAGGACAGGGGGCGAGTGAAGCTTTCTTT	CASSPGQGASEAFF
.	.	TRBV7-9	TRBJ1-2	TGTGCCAGCAGCGACGGAGAGGGCACAAACTATGGCTACACCTTC	CASSDGEGTNYGYTF
TRBD1	once	TRBV5-1	TRBJ2-2	TGCGCCAGCAGCTCTGACAGGGTCGGGGAGCTGTTTTTT	CASSSDRVGELFF
.	.	TRBV25-1	TRBJ2-7	TGTGCCAGCAAGGCAGGGCACTACGAGCAGTACTTC	CASKAGHYEQYF
TRBD1	.	TRBV5-1	TRBJ1-1	TGCGCCAGCAGCCATCCGGGACAGGGCACTAATATGGACACTGAAGCTTTCTTT	CASSHPGQGTNMDTEAFF
.	.	TRBV6-6	TRBJ2-7	TGTGCCAGAGGTTTCGGGACAAACGAGCGCGAGCAGTACTTC	CARGFGTNEREQYF
.	.	TRBV7-2	TRBJ1-6	TGTGCCAGCAGCTTCGGGGGAGGTCTGTCCTATAATTCACCCCTCCACTTT	CASSFGGGLSYNSPLHF
TRBD1	.	TRBV10-3	TRBJ1-1	TGTGCCATCAGCGCCCCACAGGGGTGGGACACTGAAGCTTTCTTT	CAISAPQGWDTEAFF
.	.	TRBV25-1	TRBJ1-1	TGTGCCAGCAAACTCGAAAGGAACACTGAAGCTTTCTTT	CASKLERNTEAFF
.	.	TRBV2	TRBJ1-1	TGTGCCAGCAGGGAGGGCCGGAACACTGAAGCTTTCTTT	CASREGRNTEAFF
.	.	TRBV7-9	TRBJ1-1	TGTGCCAGCAGCTTAGTCGCAGTCCCACGGGACACTGAAGCTTTCTTT	CASSLVAVPRDTEAFF
.	.	TRBV5-1	TRBJ1-1	TGCGCCAGCAGCCCGGGGGAGTATCTGATGAACACTGAAGCTTTCTTT	CASSPGEYLMNTEAFF
.	.	TRBV6-1	TRBJ2-3	TGTGCCAGCAGAATCGACAGGCCCACAGATACGCAGTATTTT	CASRIDRPTDTQYF
.	.	TRBV5-6	TRBJ1-1	TGTGCCAGCAGCGAGACTGGGGGGGCGACTGAAGCTTTCTTT	CASSETGGATEAFF
TRBD1	once	TRBV7-9	TRBJ2-5	TGTGCCAGCAGCTCCACAGGGGGGAGGGAGACCCAGTACTTC	CASSSTGGRETQYF
.	.	TRBV29-1	TRBJ2-7	TGCAGCGTTGGTGGCCTAGCAGTTTACGAGCAGTACTTC	CSVGGLAVYEQYF
.	few	TRBV15	TRBJ1-6	TGTGCCACCAGCAGAGTCAGGGGTAGCTCCTATAATTCACCCCTCCACTTT	CATSRVRGSSYNSPLHF
.	few	TRBV21-1	TRBJ2-2	TGTGCCAGCAGCACTCACGGGACTAGCGGGGTCTCGGAGGACACCGGGGAGCTGTTTTTT	CASSTHGTSGVSEDTGELFF
TRBD1	few	TRBV6-5	TRBJ1-5	TGTGCCAGCAGTGGACAGGGAGATTGGGGTCAGCCCCAGCATTTT	CASSGQGDWGQPQHF
.	.	TRBV6-6	TRBJ1-1	TGTGCCAGCAGTTACTCACTTATGAACACTGAAGCTTTCTTT	CASSYSLMNTEAFF
TRBD1	.	TRBV25-1	TRBJ2-7	TGTGCCAGCAGTGACCCGGGACAGCTCTACGAGCAGTACTTC	CASSDPGQLYEQYF
.	few	TRBV20-1	TRBJ2-3	TGCAGTGCCAAGAAGGGGAATACGCAGTATTTT	CSAKKGNTQYF
.	.	TRBV11-2	TRBJ1-5	TGTGCCAGCAGCTCCGGGTGGCCCCAGCATTTT	CASSSGWPQHF
.	.	TRBV5-1	TRBJ1-1	TGCGCCAGCAGCTTTACGGGGGGCGAATTTACTGAAGCTTTCTTT	CASSFTGGEFTEAFF
.	.	TRBV30	TRBJ1-3	TGTGCCTGGAGCCTTAATCCCCCCTCGACAGAGCCTGGAAACACCATATATTTT	CAWSLNPPSTEPGNTIYF
.	.	TRBV6-1	TRBJ1-6	TGTGCCAGCTGCACAGTATGGGATTCACCCCTCCACTTT	CASCTVWDSPLHF
.	.	TRBV28	TRBJ1-2	TGTGCCAGCAGTTTACCCGCGCTGTGGGGCTACACCTTC	CASSLPALWGYTF
TRBD2	few	TRBV13	TRBJ2-5	TGTGCCAGCAGCCCTTTAGCGGGGGGGCCGGGGACCCAGTACTTC	CASSPLAGGPGTQYF
.	once	TRBV7-9	TRBJ2-7	TGTGCCAGCAGCTTAGTTAAGCCCTCCTACGAGCAGTACTTC	CASSLVKPSYEQYF
.	.	TRBV6-1	TRBJ2-7	TGTGCCAGCAGTGGTGGACAGAACTACGAGCAGTACTTC	CASSGGQNYEQYF
.	.	TRBV2	TRBJ1-5	TGTGCCAGCAGTGGGGGTACGGAGGCGGCCCTCAATCAGCCCCAGCATTTT	CASSGGTEAALNQPQHF
.	.	TRBV9	TRBJ1-1	TGTGCCAGCAGCGTATGCCTACTCGACACTGAAGCTTTCTTT	CASSVCLLDTEAFF
TRBD1	.	TRBV6-1	TRBJ1-1	TGTGCCAGCAGTCTTTCAGGGGGCGGTAGGACTGAAGCTTTCTTT	CASSLSGGGRTEAFF
.	few	TRBV11-2	TRBJ2-7	TGTGCCAGCAGGGAGTGGGGCAGGGCTCTGGGGGAGCAGTACTTC	CASREWGRALGEQYF
TRBD1	.	TRBV10-3	TRBJ2-7	TGTGCCATCAAAATGCAGGGGGCCGGATACGAGCAGTACTTC	CAIKMQGAGYEQYF
TRBD1	.	TRBV6-1	TRBJ1-1	TGTGCCAGCAGTGTGGACAGGATCGGGACTGAAGCTTTCTTT	CASSVDRIGTEAFF
.	.	TRBV6-6	TRBJ1-1	TGTGCCAGCACCCCAGGAAGGGGTTCTTTCTTT	CASTPGRGSFF
TRBD1	.	TRBV5-5	TRBJ1-1	TGTGCCAGCAGCAGGATTACAGGGGCCCCTGAAGCTTTCTTT	CASSRITGAPEAFF
TRBD2	.	TRBV14	TRBJ2-7	TGTGCCAGCAGCCAAGATTGGGGAGGGGAGTACGAGCAGTACTTC	CASSQDWGGEYEQYF
.	.	TRBV5-5	TRBJ1-5	TGTGCCAGCAGCTTGGCAGGGGACAGCAATCAGCCCCAGCATTTT	CASSLAGDSNQPQHF
TRBD2	few	TRBV7-6	TRBJ2-1	TGTGCCAGCAGCGAGACTAGCGGGGGGGCCGGTGAGCAGTTCTTC	CASSETSGGAGEQFF
TRBD1	.	TRBV2	TRBJ2-5	TGTGCCAGCGGTACAGGGGGCCAAGAGACCCAGTACTTC	CASGTGGQETQYF